A single sample is the source of the 4 T cell receptor beta chains below, sequenced in a study of blood T cell repertoires in COVID-19. The assay was immunoSEQ multiplex PCR, and TCRdb's table has in-frame clones only and misses some. The profile shows 200,000 to 250,000 clones, roughly 80% of them singletons. Material for sequencing was PBMCs or T cells enriched from blood (not recorded which). Source of these receptors: a man in his 60s who had recovered from COVID-19.

The rearrangement uses TRBV24-1 and TRBJ1-2, with 7 positions matching TRBD1. V lost 9 bases to trimming and J lost 4 bases; unmatched junction nucleotides: 7. The CDR3 has 13 amino acids. Germline V CDR1 and CDR2: KGHDR, SFDVKD. In nucleotides, the CDR3 is TGTGCCACCGCGGACAGGAGTAGCTATGGCTACACCTTC. Translating gives CATADRSSYGYTF.

This clone was recorded many times. V is TRBV7-8 and J is TRBJ2-7; 11 positions agree with TRBD1. Germline CDR1 reads SGHVS; CDR2 reads FQNEAQ. V was clipped by 3 bases and J by 4 bases; unmatched bases: 2. The CDR3 consists of 14 residues. DNA for the CDR3: TGTGCCAGCAGCTTCCGGGACAGGGGGTACGAGCAGTACTTC. This codes for CASSFRDRGYEQYF.

This chain links TRBV18 with TRBJ2-1, with 8 nucleotides matching TRBD1. V gave up 2 bases and J gave up 8 bases; unmatched junction bases: 8. CDR1 KGHSH and CDR2 LQKENI come from the germline V gene. The CDR3 has 15 residues. The CDR3 protein is CASSPIGQGTDEQFF. CDR3 nucleotide sequence: TGTGCCAGCTCACCAATAGGACAGGGAACCGATGAGCAGTTCTTC.

This clone was picked up one time. V and J are TRBV18 and TRBJ2-5; a weak D match, TRBD1 (6 bases). Germline CDR1 reads KGHSH; CDR2 reads LQKENI. V shed 2 bases and J shed 1 base, with 11 bases lying between them. This CDR3 region has 15 residues. As DNA, the CDR3 is TGTGCCAGCTCACCAGGGTCACAGGGCCAAGAGACCCAGTACTTC. This encodes CASSPGSQGQETQYF.